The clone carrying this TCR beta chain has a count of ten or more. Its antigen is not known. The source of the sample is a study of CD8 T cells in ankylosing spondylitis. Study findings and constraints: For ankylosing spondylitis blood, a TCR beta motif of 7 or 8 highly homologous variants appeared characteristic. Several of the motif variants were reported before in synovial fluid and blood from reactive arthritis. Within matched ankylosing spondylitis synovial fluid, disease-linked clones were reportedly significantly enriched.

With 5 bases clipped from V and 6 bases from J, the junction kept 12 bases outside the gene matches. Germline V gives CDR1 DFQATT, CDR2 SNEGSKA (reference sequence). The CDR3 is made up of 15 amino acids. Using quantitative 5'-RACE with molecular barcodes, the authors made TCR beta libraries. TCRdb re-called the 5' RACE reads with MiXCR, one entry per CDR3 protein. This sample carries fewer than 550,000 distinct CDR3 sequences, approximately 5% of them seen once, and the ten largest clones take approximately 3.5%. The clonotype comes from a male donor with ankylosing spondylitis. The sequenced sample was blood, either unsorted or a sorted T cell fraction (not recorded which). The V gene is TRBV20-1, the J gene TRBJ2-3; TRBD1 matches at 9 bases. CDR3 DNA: TGCAGTGCTTTCCGACCGGGACAGGGTGCGGATACGCAGTATTTT. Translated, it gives CSAFRPGQGADTQYF.